This T cell receptor beta chain derives from a study of identical twins. This clonotype was counted many times. Its antigen is currently unknown. Study results and limitations: Out-of-frame alpha sequences shared between twins exhibited an excess of low generation probability. Carriage of fewer insertions was seen in abundant cord blood beta clonotypes, whereas memory repertoires showed none. The study based its conclusions on cross-sectional statistical analysis and did not follow the same donors.

Unique molecular identifiers were present on cDNA, and template switching added a universal primer site. Using its own MiXCR run on the 5' RACE reads, TCRdb lists one record per CDR3 protein. Among under 300,000 distinct CDR3 sequences, approximately 12% were seen once, and the ten largest hold under 4.5%. The V end lost 2 bases, the J end lost 5 bases, and 12 bases lay between the germline ends. The CDR3 totals 15 residues. Germline-derived CDR1 and CDR2 are SGHVS and FQNEAQ. The sample was also reused in another study, on yellow fever vaccine responses in identical twins.

This sequence joins TRBV7-8 and TRBJ1-4, with a weak D call TRBD1 (6 bases). The sequenced sample was memory (CD45RO+) T cells sorted from blood. The source of this sequence is a woman between 18 and 29 years old in good health. The CDR3 region is CASSLRGGVNEKLFF. The CDR3 DNA reads TGTGCCAGCAGCTTAAGGGGGGGAGTAAATGAAAAACTGTTTTTT.